This TCR beta chain was sequenced in a study of response to subunit inactivated influenza vaccine. TCRdb analysed the RT-PCR reads with MiXCR anew, one entry per CDR3 protein. The data contain about 540,000 distinct CDR3 sequences, roughly 25% of them singletons. The CDR3 is 16 residues long. The trim removed 1 base at V and 5 bases at J, leaving 10 bases unmatched. CDR1 is DFQATT and CDR2 is SNEGSKA in the germline V gene (reference sequence). These data also formed part of another study, on T cells expressing NK-cell markers. From that paper: 5'RACE template switching built TCR beta cDNA with unique molecular identifiers. The authors derived TCR beta repertoires from sorted CD3+CD56+NKG2C+, CD3+CD56+NKG2C- and CD3+CD56-NKG2C+ T cells. Among the eight sequenced donors, seven tested HCMV-seropositive and one tested seronegative. With an anti-gamma-delta TCR antibody, sorting in several experiments was kept to alpha-beta TCR T cells.

The TCR originated in a middle-aged man who received an inactivated influenza vaccine. The gene calls are TRBV20-1 and TRBJ2-7; 11 positions agree with TRBD2. The starting material was CD4+ T cells sorted from PBMCs, obtained roughly 12 days after vaccination. Written as DNA, the CDR3 is TGCAGTGCTAGAGTCCCCATAGCGGGAGGGTCGAACGAGCAGTACTTC. It codes for CSARVPIAGGSNEQYF.